This TCR beta chain is drawn from a study of cytomegalovirus exposure and HLA in healthy donors (dated by TCRdb to about 2017). Study-wide context: An earlier analysis of roughly 500 of the donors reported about 290 Gb of sequence data and more than 90 million unique TCR beta sequences from 190 million or so T cells. An early release that covered about 600 HLA-typed donors contained about 290 gigabases of sequencing data and about 84 million unique TCR sequences. Of the roughly 400 genotyped donors, over 65% fell in the genetic ancestry cluster associated with self-reported Caucasian donors. The aim of the study was to test whether cataloging public T cell receptors could identify signatures of past pathogen exposure. The study used immunosequencing to profile the T cell repertoires of more than 650 subjects and linked those repertoires to cytomegalovirus serostatus. In addition to the first cohort of 666 subjects, a separate validation cohort of approximately 110 different subjects was used. The study combined high-throughput TCR immunosequencing, statistical association of individual TCRs with disease status, and machine learning to predict cytomegalovirus infection status. A later analysis re-examined previously published TCR beta repertoires from 600 to 700 donors and added high-resolution HLA genotyping to investigate patterns of TCR occurrence. The later analysis used no new phenotypic data to find candidate immune exposures, relying instead on TCR beta sequences and their occurrence across donors. To decide whether each TCR beta V gene segment behaved as functional or pseudogenic, an earlier analysis of some 580 of the donors relied on high-throughput TCR beta sequencing. Donor age, sex, ethnicity and CMV serostatus were collected together with the repertoire data. Genome-wide SNP genotypes for about 55% of the 666 donors were used in a later genetic analysis, which treated that subset as a discovery cohort. Every repertoire in the discovery cohort had been generated on one and the same sequencing platform. HLA typing included class I and class II loci at four-digit resolution. The number of typed donors differed by locus: roughly 629-640 for A, B, C, DRB1 and DQB1; 522 for DQA1; fewer than 610 for DPA1; and roughly 450 for DPB1. About five DR-DQ haplotypes were treated as single units for association and clustering because of strong linkage in the cohort. On average, around 240,000 unique TCR beta nucleotide sequences were sequenced per donor among several hundred genotyped donors of the cohort, with roughly 19% of those sequences being non-productive. What the work shows at the level of the full study, not this receptor alone: V-gene and J-gene trimming of TCR beta chains was associated with a missense DCLRE1C variant in a later genetic analysis, and the association was replicated in an independent cohort. In a later analysis, most CMV-associated TCR beta chains were found to appear HLA-restricted, with HLA associations seemingly driven largely by CMV exposure. The 87-base-pair reads could not distinguish some IMGT-functional V segments, including TRBV6-2 and TRBV6-3, so those segments were excluded. A further reported finding was that TCR beta sequences accurately predicted the HLA-A and HLA-B alleles for most subjects in the first cohort. In a later analysis, HLA-associated TCR beta chains were found to be more clonally expanded and to have lower generation probabilities than equally common non-associated chains. Immune exposure information for the cohort was limited to CMV serostatus. Across donors, most TCR sequences were observed very rarely, whereas some public TCRs were present in many individuals. This cohort had only TCR beta chains sequenced, and the lack of alpha or paired-chain data limited which features could be detected. In an earlier analysis of 450 to 750 of the donors, most TCR beta V segments appeared in productive rearrangements about 90% or about 30% of the time, broadly matching IMGT annotations. The earlier analysis of nearly 600 of the donors excluded over 15 rarely observed V segments, including chromosome 9 orphons, because counts were too low. HLA typing was unavailable for some donors at each locus, so association tests used only the typed subset. According to a later analysis, TCR association rates differed among HLA loci, with DRB1 alleles showing the most associated TCRs and HLA-C alleles showing the fewest. The presence/absence analyses assumed that sequencing depth was roughly uniform across donors, and that assumption may not be true. At a false discovery rate of 0.05, a later analysis linked 16,951 TCR beta sequences to specific HLA alleles. Linkage disequilibrium might explain the correlated functional status among segregating V segments, but an unknown experimental factor could not be ruled out. The authors suggested that the approach could potentially be generalized to other disease states and immunological phenotypes. A later genetic analysis reported fewer N-insertions in productive TCRs among donors in an Asian-associated ancestry cluster than the roughly 720-donor mean. A few of the identified cytomegalovirus-associated TCR beta chains were confirmed in vitro to be specific for cytomegalovirus antigens. When HLA alleles, especially DR and DQ, strongly co-occurred, attributing TCR associations to individual alleles was difficult. The study gave a list of about 150 TCR beta chains associated with cytomegalovirus. In a later analysis, several top co-occurrence clusters were reported to appear linked to parvovirus B19, influenza, CMV and Epstein-Barr virus. A cluster of highly shared sequence variants was judged likely to be a technical artifact of the sequencing pipeline. The classifier was reported to diagnose cytomegalovirus status with high specificity and sensitivity in both the original cohort and the validation cohort.

Library prep was done by the immunoSEQ multiplex PCR assay. A mixture of 60 forward primers for TCR Vbeta segments and 13 reverse primers for TCR Jbeta segments was used in the multiplex PCR. The CDR3 region of rearranged TCR beta genes was amplified from genomic DNA by a multiplex PCR assay. The Illumina HiSeq System was used to sequence the amplified TCR beta libraries as 87-base-pair reads. The authors' analysis ran thus. Across the 700 or so repertoires, a later analysis counted 80 million or so unique TCR beta chains, some 11 million of which were shared by at least two donors. Raw reads were error-corrected and collapsed into unique sequences by a nearest-neighbor algorithm in which closely related sequences were merged to remove PCR and sequencing errors. To assign V, D and J gene segments, CDR3 sequences were aligned to IMGT reference sequences. For a sequence to be retained, a match of at least six nucleotides was required to both a V gene segment and a J gene segment. Rearrangements were classified as productive when the CDR3 lacked stop codons and remained in frame with V and J, and all other rearrangements were classified as non-productive. CDR3 was defined by IMGT convention, running from the second conserved V-encoded cysteine to the conserved J-encoded phenylalanine. The earlier analysis of 450 to 750 of the donors excluded any sequence lacking an unambiguous match to a single V gene segment. An earlier analysis of several hundred of the donors called V segments functional above 56.7% productive rearrangements and segregating when the between-donor standard deviation exceeded 5%. A statistical classification framework was built to diagnose cytomegalovirus status from the catalog of TCR beta chain sequences. In a later analysis, V and J genes were assigned by comparing TCR nucleotide sequences against IMGT/GENE-DB human TR gene sequences. The TCRdist pipeline was used in a later analysis to assign CDR3 sequences and most-parsimonious VDJ recombination scenarios. A later analysis defined each TCR beta chain by its CDR3 amino acid sequence plus V-gene family, and excluded reads lacking a unique V-gene family. A later analysis removed 450 to 600 highly shared, low-generation-probability nucleotide sequences to deal with suspected cross-contamination and a sequencing artifact. In a later analysis, a clonal expansion index for each public chain was calculated from normalized within-repertoire ranks of inferred template counts. Generation probabilities in a later analysis came from a VDJ recombination model fitted to out-of-frame rearrangements, and those results were checked against IGoR. Hypergeometric tests were used in a later analysis to score TCR-TCR, TCR-HLA and TCR-CMV co-occurrence, with a repertoire-size bias correction applied to the TCR pairs. To estimate false discovery rates, a later analysis permuted the HLA or CMV assignments 20 times. A later analysis grouped co-occurring TCRs with DBSCAN, adding TCRdist sequence similarity when clustering within HLA-allele-positive subsets. For co-occurrence clustering, repertoires with fewer than 30,000 or more than 120,000 public chains were excluded, along with four to six repertoires with anomalous nucleotide sharing. Imported from immuneACCESS, the table was reduced by TCRdb to in-frame sequences with V and J called. These copies leave out some clones; in studies compared against another copy, an unresolved V gene accounts for under half, and the cause of the remainder is not known. For V, J and clone size, that table is used; D and trimming come from the DNA. The sample profile shows about 160,000 clones; more than 80% of them were found once. The top ten clonotypes cover roughly 13% of the sample.

The CDR3 goes from the cysteine to the phenylalanine over 15 residues. This entry keeps only the CDR3 DNA: 45 bases, framed from base 1. V and J lose 0 bases and 6 bases, and a span of 10 bases separates them. The germline V gene provides CDR1 SGHRS and CDR2 YFSETQ. In total, just over 650 healthy bone marrow donors made up the cohort. All cohort members were sampled while nominally healthy, although unrecorded immune exposures were likely present. The donor tested CMV seronegative, placing the donor among the roughly 350 seronegative members of the cohort. A peripheral blood sample was collected from each donor, and TCR beta sequencing was performed on peripheral blood mononuclear cells. Genomic DNA was extracted from the blood cell samples with the Qiagen DNeasy Blood Extraction Kit. Concerning this clone itself: Its specific antigen is unknown. Base qualities are not provided; no much larger clone lies one nucleotide away.

Rearrangement joined TRBV5-1 to TRBJ1-6, with a tentative D gene TRBD1 over 5 matching bases. The source material was PBMCs. This clonotype was obtained from a woman aged 45-65 years in good health and CMV-seronegative. Read as DNA, the sequence is TGCGCCAGCAGCTTGGCGGGGGGGAGTAATTCACCCCTCCACTTT. Its translation reads: CASSLAGGSNSPLHF. Reference TRBV5-1 and TRBJ1-6 genes cover what lies past the CDR3, so the full variable domain is KAGVTQTPRYLIKTRGQQVTLSCSPISGHRSVSWYQQTPGQGLQFLFEYFSETQRNKGNFPGRFSGRQFSNSRSEMNVSTLELGDSALYLCASSLAGGSNSPLHFGNGTRLTVT.